This T cell receptor beta chain derives from a study of CD8 T cells in ankylosing spondylitis. This clonotype was observed at least ten times. Its specificity is unknown. Germline V lookup: CDR1 MNHEY, CDR2 SVGEGT. The CDR3 extends over 13 amino acids. Deletions cut 0 bases from V and 1 base from J, with 4 bases between. TCRdb processed the 5' RACE reads anew with MiXCR; each CDR3 protein has one entry. The table lists some 150,000 distinct CDR3 sequences, 40% to 50% of them singletons. Study-level results: A TCR beta motif made of about 8 highly homologous variants seemed typical of ankylosing spondylitis blood. Previously reported in reactive arthritis synovial fluid and blood were some of the motif variants.

The sequence was obtained from a male donor with ankylosing spondylitis. Sequenced: synovial fluid, either unsorted or a sorted T cell fraction (not recorded which). The chain couples TRBV6-2 or TRBV6-3 to TRBJ2-7, with unresolved D. The CDR3 loop reads CASSYSESYEQYF. DNA for the CDR3: TGTGCCAGCAGTTACTCGGAGTCCTACGAGCAGTACTTC.